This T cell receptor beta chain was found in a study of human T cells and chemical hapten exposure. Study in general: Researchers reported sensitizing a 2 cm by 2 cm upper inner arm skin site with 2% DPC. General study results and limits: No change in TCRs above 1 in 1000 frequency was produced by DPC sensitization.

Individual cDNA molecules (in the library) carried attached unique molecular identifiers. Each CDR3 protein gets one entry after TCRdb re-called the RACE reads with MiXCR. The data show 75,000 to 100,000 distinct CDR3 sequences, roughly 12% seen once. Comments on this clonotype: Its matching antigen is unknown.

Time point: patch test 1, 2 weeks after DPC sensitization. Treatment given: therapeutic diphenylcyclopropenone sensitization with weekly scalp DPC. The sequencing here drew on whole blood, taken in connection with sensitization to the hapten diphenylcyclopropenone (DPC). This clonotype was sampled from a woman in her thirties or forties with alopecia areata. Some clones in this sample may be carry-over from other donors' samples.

The CDR3 DNA sequence: TGCAGCGTTGGCGACTCCTACGAGCAGTACTTC. It specifies CSVGDSYEQYF. The V call is TRBV29-1, the J call TRBJ2-7; D remains unclear. The CDR3 sequence is 11 residues long. Germline CDR1 and CDR2: SQVTM and ANQGSEA. V lost 4 bases to trimming and J lost 0 bases, with 4 bases between them.